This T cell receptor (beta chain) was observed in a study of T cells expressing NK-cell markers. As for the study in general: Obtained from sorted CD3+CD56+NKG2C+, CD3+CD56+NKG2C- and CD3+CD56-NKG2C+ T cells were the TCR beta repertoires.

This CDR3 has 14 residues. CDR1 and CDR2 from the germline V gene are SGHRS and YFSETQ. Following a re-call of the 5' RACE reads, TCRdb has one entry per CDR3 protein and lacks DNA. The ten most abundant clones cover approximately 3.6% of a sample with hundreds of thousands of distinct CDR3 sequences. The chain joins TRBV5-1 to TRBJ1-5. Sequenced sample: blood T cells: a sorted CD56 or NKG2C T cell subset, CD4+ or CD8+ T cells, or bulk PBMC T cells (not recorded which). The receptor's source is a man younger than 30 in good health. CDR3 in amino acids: CASSLEGESQPQHF.